The T cell receptor (beta chain) under discussion was sequenced for a study of OX40 agonist ivuxolimab in advanced cancers. Overall study: Dosing consisted of intravenous ivuxolimab at 0.01 to 10 mg/kg every 2 weeks.

CDR3 length: 14 amino acids. Per the germline V gene, CDR1 is SGHNT and CDR2 is YYREEE (reference sequence). The germline V and J ends were trimmed by 4 bases and 1 base, with 8 bases remaining between them. Sequenced by immunoSEQ multiplex PCR; TCRdb stores in-frame clones only, minus some. The repertoire holds 15,000 to 20,000 clones, with just over 70% as singletons. The chain recombines TRBV5-4 with TRBJ2-2, with D maybe TRBD2 (5 bases). The specimen comprised CD4+ or CD8+ T cells sorted from blood, sampled in a trial of the OX40 agonist ivuxolimab. The receptor was derived from an adult with an advanced solid tumor such as melanoma, head and neck, liver or kidney cancer. The CDR3 DNA reads as TGTGCCAGCAGCCCCCGGGGGAACACCGGGGAGCTGTTTTTT. Translated: CASSPRGNTGELFF.